A selection of T cell receptor beta chains follows, all from one sample in a study of blood T cell repertoires in COVID-19. Here immunoSEQ multiplex PCR was the method, and the copy in TCRdb shows in-frame clones only, minus some. Among 170,000 or so clones listed, just under 80% were seen once. The material sequenced was peripheral blood. These receptors came from a man between 65 and 85 years old with active or convalescent COVID-19. The CDR3 runs from the conserved cysteine through the conserved F or W. D genes are given only for firm matches. For some rows the clone size is stated as once, few or many, or as a class when expanded; others skip it.

TRBV5-1	NA	few	TRBJ1-1	TGCGCCAGCAGCACTACAGGGTTAGGTGAAGCTTTCTTT	CASSTTGLGEAFF
TRBV15	TRBD1	NA	TRBJ2-6	TGTGCCACTAAACCGGGACAGCGACTCTCTGGGGCCAACGTCCTGACTTTC	CATKPGQRLSGANVLTF
TRBV3-1/TRBV3-2	TRBD1	NA	TRBJ1-4	TGTGCCAGCAGCGTCAGGGGGACAACTAATGAAAAACTGTTTTTT	CASSVRGTTNEKLFF
TRBV5-8	NA	NA	TRBJ1-5	TGTGCCAGCAGCTTTGGGCGGGACGATCAGCCCCAGCATTTT	CASSFGRDDQPQHF
TRBV5-1	NA	NA	TRBJ1-1	TGCGCCAGCAGCTCGACGACAAATGAAGCTTTCTTT	CASSSTTNEAFF
TRBV6-1	TRBD1	NA	TRBJ1-2	TGTGCCAGCAGTGAAATGACAGGGTGGGAAGGCTACACCTTC	CASSEMTGWEGYTF
TRBV9	NA	NA	TRBJ2-2	TGTGCCAGCAGCGCCGGGACTCCCGACACCGGGGAGCTGTTTTTT	CASSAGTPDTGELFF
TRBV5-1	NA	NA	TRBJ1-3	TGCGCCAGCAGCTCCGGTGCCGGACAGTCTGGAAACACCATATATTTT	CASSSGAGQSGNTIYF
TRBV18	NA	NA	TRBJ2-1	TGTGCCAGCTCACCACCGGCAGGGCCCAAAATCGTCTTC	CASSPPAGPKIVF
TRBV14	NA	NA	TRBJ2-4	TGTGCCAGCAGCCAAGATGAGGGAACCATTCAGTACTTC	CASSQDEGTIQYF
TRBV18	NA	NA	TRBJ1-1	TGTGCCAGCTCTATACTCGGGGATTACAACACTGAAGCTTTCTTT	CASSILGDYNTEAFF
TRBV6-1	TRBD2	NA	TRBJ2-7	TGTGCCAGCAGTGAAGGCTCTAGCGGGAGTACCGAGCAGTACTTC	CASSEGSSGSTEQYF
TRBV18	NA	NA	TRBJ1-2	TGTGCCAGCTCACCACCGCAGGCCGGTGGCTACACCTTC	CASSPPQAGGYTF
TRBV9	NA	NA	TRBJ2-5	TGTGCCAGCAGCGGGACACCTCAAGAGACCCAGTACTTC	CASSGTPQETQYF
TRBV2	NA	NA	TRBJ1-5	TGTGCCAGCAGTGACAGAACTAGCAATCAGCCCCAGCATTTT	CASSDRTSNQPQHF
TRBV11-2	TRBD2	NA	TRBJ2-1	TGTGCCAGCAGCTTTACGCTAGCGGGACTATACAATGAGCAGTTCTTC	CASSFTLAGLYNEQFF
TRBV30	NA	NA	TRBJ1-1	TGTGCTGTGAAGGCAGGGAGGACTGAAGCTTTCTTT	CAVKAGRTEAFF
TRBV15	NA	NA	TRBJ2-7	TGTGCCACCAGCAGAGGGGCGGGCTACGAGCAGTACTTC	CATSRGAGYEQYF
TRBV3-1/TRBV3-2	TRBD1	NA	TRBJ2-3	TGTGCCAGCAGCCAAGAGGGACAGGGGAGCACAGATACGCAGTATTTT	CASSQEGQGSTDTQYF
TRBV19	TRBD1	NA	TRBJ1-1	TGTGCCAGTAGTAGGACCACAGGGGCGGGCACTGAAGCTTTCTTT	CASSRTTGAGTEAFF
TRBV4-2	TRBD2	few	TRBJ2-2	TGTGCCAGCAGCCAAGAACCTAGCGGGGCCGCGAACACCGGGGAGCTGTTTTTT	CASSQEPSGAANTGELFF
TRBV4-1	TRBD1	NA	TRBJ2-7	TGCGCCAGCAGCCGAGGGACAGGGGGTAACAACGAGCAGTACTTC	CASSRGTGGNNEQYF
TRBV10-2	NA	NA	TRBJ2-2	TGCGCCAGCAGTTCCGGGGAGTCCGGGGAGCTGTTTTTT	CASSSGESGELFF
TRBV6-6	TRBD1	NA	TRBJ2-2	TGTGCCAGCACCGCGGTGAGGGGGCCCGGGGAGCTGTTTTTT	CASTAVRGPGELFF
TRBV6-6	TRBD1	NA	TRBJ1-2	TGTGCCAGCAGTTACTTTGAGACAGGGGACTATGGCTACACCTTC	CASSYFETGDYGYTF
TRBV7-9	NA	NA	TRBJ2-1	TGTGCCAGCAGCCGACGGGGGAACTCCTACAATGAGCAGTTCTTC	CASSRRGNSYNEQFF
TRBV24-1	TRBD1	NA	TRBJ1-5	TGTGCCACCAGTGACCCGGACAGGGGTGGTGGCAATCAGCCCCAGCATTTT	CATSDPDRGGGNQPQHF
TRBV11-3	NA	NA	TRBJ1-1	TGTGCCAGCAGCTTCTCGGCGGGTGAAGCTTTCTTT	CASSFSAGEAFF
TRBV5-1	TRBD1	NA	TRBJ2-2	TGCGCCAGCAGCTTTACAGGGGGCATATACACCGGGGAGCTGTTTTTT	CASSFTGGIYTGELFF
TRBV3-1/TRBV3-2	NA	NA	TRBJ1-3	TGTGCCAGCAGCCAGGAAGGGGCCTTTGGAAACACCATATATTTT	CASSQEGAFGNTIYF
TRBV12-3/TRBV12-4	TRBD1	NA	TRBJ1-1	TGTGCCAGCAGCCCCCGGGACAGGGGGCCAGCTTTCTTT	CASSPRDRGPAFF
TRBV5-1	NA	NA	TRBJ2-2	TGCGCCAGCAGCTTGCAGGATCACACCGGGGAGCTGTTTTTT	CASSLQDHTGELFF
TRBV7-9	TRBD2	NA	TRBJ2-3	TGTGCCAGCAGCTTATACGAGCGGGGGTTCACAGATACGCAGTATTTT	CASSLYERGFTDTQYF
TRBV5-6	NA	NA	TRBJ2-3	TGTGCCAGCAGCTTGAGCCAAAACACAGATACGCAGTATTTT	CASSLSQNTDTQYF
TRBV15	NA	NA	TRBJ2-5	TGTGCCACCAGCAGAGGACAGTTGAAAGAGCCCCAGTACTTC	CATSRGQLKEPQYF
TRBV4-1	NA	NA	TRBJ1-1	TGCGCCAGCAGCCAAACTGCAGGGGTCGGGATATCTGAAGCTTTCTTT	CASSQTAGVGISEAFF
TRBV2	NA	NA	TRBJ1-3	TGTGCCAGCAGCGCAGGGGCAGCCGGAAACACCATATATTTT	CASSAGAAGNTIYF
TRBV6-2/TRBV6-3	NA	NA	TRBJ1-5	TGTGCCAGCAGTTACTCGAGGGATCAGCCCCAGCATTTT	CASSYSRDQPQHF
TRBV7-9	TRBD2	NA	TRBJ2-3	TGTGCCAGCAGCACTGGACTAGCGGGAGTCGCAGATACGCAGTATTTT	CASSTGLAGVADTQYF
TRBV6-5	TRBD1	NA	TRBJ2-7	TGTGCCAGCAGCCTCATCCCGGGACAGGGGCTCGAGCAGTACTTC	CASSLIPGQGLEQYF
TRBV30	NA	NA	TRBJ1-2	TGTGCCCACACCACTACGGGGTATAACTATGGCTACACCTTC	CAHTTTGYNYGYTF
TRBV16	TRBD2	NA	TRBJ2-1	TGTGCCAGCAGCCATCTACTAGCGGACAATGAGCAGTTCTTC	CASSHLLADNEQFF
TRBV10-2	NA	few	TRBJ2-7	TGCGCCAGCAGTGAGTCCCACACCCGCGAGCAGTACTTC	CASSESHTREQYF
TRBV2	NA	NA	TRBJ1-1	TGTGCCAGCAGTGTTCGGAACCCTCGGGACACTGAAGCTTTCTTT	CASSVRNPRDTEAFF
TRBV12-3/TRBV12-4	TRBD2	once	TRBJ2-7	TGTGCCAGCAGCCGACTAGCGGCCTACGAGCAGTACTTC	CASSRLAAYEQYF
TRBV24-1	TRBD2	once	TRBJ2-5	TGTGCCACCAGTGATAGGACTAGCGGAGAGACCCAGTACTTC	CATSDRTSGETQYF
TRBV5-8	TRBD2	NA	TRBJ2-1	TGTGCCAGCAGCTTGCTAGCGGGAGTCCGCAACAATGAGCAGTTCTTC	CASSLLAGVRNNEQFF
TRBV6-2/TRBV6-3	NA	NA	TRBJ1-5	TGTGCCAGCAGTCGAGGGGACACCTCTAATCAGCCCCAGCATTTT	CASSRGDTSNQPQHF
TRBV18	NA	NA	TRBJ2-7	TGTGCCAGCTCACAATCCATACAGGGTGGGTCGCTCGAGCAGTACTTC	CASSQSIQGGSLEQYF
TRBV9	NA	NA	TRBJ1-2	TGTGCCAGCACCGCGGGGGACAACTATGGCTACACCTTC	CASTAGDNYGYTF
TRBV21-1	NA	many	TRBJ2-1	TGTGCCAGTGGGCCTAGCGGGAGTGGTGAGCAGTTCTTC	CASGPSGSGEQFF
TRBV30	NA	NA	TRBJ2-7	TGTGCCTGGAACCCGGGTCTGGCTCTCCCCGAGCAGTACTTC	CAWNPGLALPEQYF
TRBV5-1	NA	NA	TRBJ2-2	TGCGCCAGCAGCTTAGCGGACTACAGCACCGGGGAGCTGTTTTTT	CASSLADYSTGELFF
TRBV5-8	NA	NA	TRBJ2-5	TGTGCCAGCAGCAACGTTGGCGGGGCCGAGACCCAGTACTTC	CASSNVGGAETQYF
TRBV27	NA	NA	TRBJ2-3	TGTGCCAGCAGTCTAAACGCGCAGGGTGGCGATACGCAGTATTTT	CASSLNAQGGDTQYF
TRBV4-3	NA	NA	TRBJ1-1	TGCGCCAGCAGCCGCGGTTCAACGGTGAACACTGAAGCTTTCTTT	CASSRGSTVNTEAFF